This T cell receptor (delta chain) is drawn from a study of gamma-delta T cells after stem cell transplantation. With regard to this clone: At the DNA level, this CDR3 is encoded by other sequences in the same sample as well.

TCRdb reanalysed the RT-PCR reads with CATT. Of 2,500 or so delta-chain clones in the sample, 20% to 25% were seen once. The germline CDR1 and CDR2 sequences are TSWWSYY and QGS. The trim removed 4 bases at V and 0 bases at J, leaving 24 bases unmatched. The CDR3 contains 22 residues. The sample consisted of gamma-delta T cells. The source is a human donor. It is not recorded whose cells these are; they may come from a transplant donor. V is TRDV1 and J is TRDJ1, with 9 bases matching TRDD3. Here the CDR3 DNA reads TGTGCTCTTGGGGGGACCTTTCCTACGGGGCTGGGGGATTCCTGGTACACCGATAAACTCATCTTT. It specifies CALGGTFPTGLGDSWYTDKLIF.